This T cell receptor (beta chain) originates from a study of T cells in Graves' hyperthyroidism and ophthalmopathy. General study results and limits: Most thyroid clonotypes that were expanded above 0.001 also turned up in blood.

This clonotype was counted ten times or more. Antigen: not known. Template material for amplifying TCR beta CDR3 regions consisted of RNA transcripts. When the TCR CDR3 underwent first-round RT-PCR, the HTBI primer set was used. TCRdb reanalysed the multiplex PCR reads using MiXCR and keeps one entry per CDR3 protein. In the table there are around 690,000 distinct CDR3 sequences, roughly a sixth of which are singletons. Sequenced sample: blood. This TCR derives from a man aged 45-60 years with Graves' hyperthyroidism.

The CDR3 DNA sequence: TGTGCCAGCAGTTTACCCCCCGTTCACGGTGGCACTGAAGCTTTCTTT. Protein: CASSLPPVHGGTEAFF. The chain links TRBV27 to TRBJ1-1, with no clear D. The V gene's germline CDR1 is MNHEY and CDR2 SMNVEV (reference sequence). This CDR3 has 16 residues. V lost 2 bases to trimming and J lost 4 bases, with 17 bases between them.